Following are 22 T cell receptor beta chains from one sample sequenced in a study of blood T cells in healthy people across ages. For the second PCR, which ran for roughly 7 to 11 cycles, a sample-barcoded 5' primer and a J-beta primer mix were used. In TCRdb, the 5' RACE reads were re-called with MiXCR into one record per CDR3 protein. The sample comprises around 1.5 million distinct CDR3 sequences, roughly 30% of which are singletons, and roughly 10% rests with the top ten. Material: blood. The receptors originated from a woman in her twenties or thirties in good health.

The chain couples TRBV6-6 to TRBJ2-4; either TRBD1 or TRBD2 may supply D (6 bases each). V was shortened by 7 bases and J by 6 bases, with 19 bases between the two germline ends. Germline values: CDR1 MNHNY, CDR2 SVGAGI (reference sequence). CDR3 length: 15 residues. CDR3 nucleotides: TGTGCCAGCACTCCCTGGGGGGCGCGGGGAAACATTCAGTACTTC. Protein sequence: CASTPWGARGNIQYF.

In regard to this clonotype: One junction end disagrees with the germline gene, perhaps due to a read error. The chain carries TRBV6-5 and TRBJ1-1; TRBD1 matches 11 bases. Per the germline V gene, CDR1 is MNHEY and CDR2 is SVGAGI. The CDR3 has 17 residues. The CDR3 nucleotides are TGTGCCAGCAGTCACTCGAGGACAGGGGGCTTGAGCACTGAAGCTTTCTTT. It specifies CASSHSRTGGLSTEAFF.

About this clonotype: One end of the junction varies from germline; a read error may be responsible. CDR3 in amino acids: CSVVRVNTGKLFF. CDR3 DNA: TGCAGCGTTGTTAGGGTGAACACCGGGAAGCTGTTTTTT. The rearrangement joins TRBV29-1 to TRBJ2-2, with D possibly matching TRBD2 (5 bases). The CDR3 is 13 residues long. Germline V gives CDR1 SQVTM, CDR2 ANQGSEA.

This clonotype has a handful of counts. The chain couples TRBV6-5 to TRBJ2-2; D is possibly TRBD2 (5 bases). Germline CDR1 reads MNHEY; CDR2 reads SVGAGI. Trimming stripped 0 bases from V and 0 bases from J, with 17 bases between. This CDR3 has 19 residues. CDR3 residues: CASSYSVGATLTNTGELFF. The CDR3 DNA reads TGTGCCAGCAGTTACTCCGTGGGAGCGACCCTAACGAACACCGGGGAGCTGTTTTTT.

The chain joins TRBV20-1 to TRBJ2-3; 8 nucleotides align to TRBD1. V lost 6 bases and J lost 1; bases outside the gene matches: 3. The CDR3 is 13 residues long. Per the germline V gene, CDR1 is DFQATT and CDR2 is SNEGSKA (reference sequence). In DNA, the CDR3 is TGCAGTGCCTCGGGACAGGGCACAGATACGCAGTATTTT. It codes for CSASGQGTDTQYF.

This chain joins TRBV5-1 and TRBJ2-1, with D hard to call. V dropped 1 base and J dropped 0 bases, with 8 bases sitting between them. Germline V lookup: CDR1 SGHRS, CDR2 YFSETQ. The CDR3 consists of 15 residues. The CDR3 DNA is TGCGCCAGCAGCTTGTTTAGGGACTCCTACAATGAGCAGTTCTTC. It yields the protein CASSLFRDSYNEQFF.

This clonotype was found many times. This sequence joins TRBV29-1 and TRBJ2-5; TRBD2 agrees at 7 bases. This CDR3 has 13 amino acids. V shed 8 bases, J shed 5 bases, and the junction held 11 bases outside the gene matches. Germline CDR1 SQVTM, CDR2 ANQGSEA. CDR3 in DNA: TGCAGCCCCCGGGGAGCGGGGAGGGAGACCCAGTACTTC. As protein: CSPRGAGRETQYF.

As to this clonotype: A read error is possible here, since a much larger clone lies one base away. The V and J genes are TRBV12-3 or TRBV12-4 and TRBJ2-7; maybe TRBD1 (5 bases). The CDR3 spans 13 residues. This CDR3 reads CASSQNTGYGQYF. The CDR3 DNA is TGTGCCAGCAGCCAGAATACAGGCTACGGGCAGTACTTC.

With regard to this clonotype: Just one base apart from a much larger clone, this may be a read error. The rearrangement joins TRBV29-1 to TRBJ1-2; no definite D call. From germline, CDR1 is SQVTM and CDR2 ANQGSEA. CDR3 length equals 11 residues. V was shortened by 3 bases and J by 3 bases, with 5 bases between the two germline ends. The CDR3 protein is CSVDEDYGYTF. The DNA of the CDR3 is TGCAGCGTTGACGAGGACTATGGCTACACCTTC. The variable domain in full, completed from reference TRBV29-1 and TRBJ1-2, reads SAVISQKPSRDICQRGTSLTIQCQVDSQVTMMFWYRQQPGQSLTLIATANQGSEATYESGFVIDKFPISRPNLTFSTLTVSNMSPEDSSIYLCSVDEDYGYTFGSGTRLTVV.

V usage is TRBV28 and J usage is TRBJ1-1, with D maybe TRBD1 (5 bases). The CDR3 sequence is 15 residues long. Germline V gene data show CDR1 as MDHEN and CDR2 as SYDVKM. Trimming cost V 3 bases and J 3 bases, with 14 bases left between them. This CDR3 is CASSFAPAGDTEAFF. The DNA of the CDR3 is TGTGCCAGCAGTTTCGCCCCGGCGGGGGACACTGAAGCTTTCTTT.

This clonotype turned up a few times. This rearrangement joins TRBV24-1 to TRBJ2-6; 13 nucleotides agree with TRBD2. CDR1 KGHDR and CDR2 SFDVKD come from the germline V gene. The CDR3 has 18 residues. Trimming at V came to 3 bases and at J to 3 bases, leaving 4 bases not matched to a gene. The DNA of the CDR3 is TGTGCCACCAGTGATGGACTAGCGGGAGTGGATGGGGCCAACGTCCTGACTTTC. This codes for CATSDGLAGVDGANVLTF.

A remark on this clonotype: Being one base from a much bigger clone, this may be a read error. The CDR3 sequence: CASVRGGTDTQYF. The CDR3 nucleotides read TGTGCCAGCGTGAGAGGGGGCACAGATACGCAGTATTTT. This chain uses TRBV12-3 or TRBV12-4 with TRBJ2-3; TRBD1 or TRBD2 may be the D gene (5 bases each). The CDR3 spans 13 residues. Trimming stripped 8 bases from V and 1 base from J, with 10 bases between.

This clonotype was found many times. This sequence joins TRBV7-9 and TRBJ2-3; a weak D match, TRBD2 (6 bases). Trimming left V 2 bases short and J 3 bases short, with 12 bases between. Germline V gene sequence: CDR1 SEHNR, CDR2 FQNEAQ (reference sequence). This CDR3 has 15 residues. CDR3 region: CASSLQGLATDTQYF. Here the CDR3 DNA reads TGTGCCAGCAGCTTACAGGGACTTGCAACAGATACGCAGTATTTT. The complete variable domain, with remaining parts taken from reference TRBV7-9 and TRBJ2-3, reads DTGVSQNPRHKITKRGQNVTFRCDPISEHNRLYWYRQTLGQGPEFLTYFQNEAQLEKSRLLSDRFSAERPKGSFSTLEIQRTEQGDSAMYLCASSLQGLATDTQYFGPGTRLTVL.

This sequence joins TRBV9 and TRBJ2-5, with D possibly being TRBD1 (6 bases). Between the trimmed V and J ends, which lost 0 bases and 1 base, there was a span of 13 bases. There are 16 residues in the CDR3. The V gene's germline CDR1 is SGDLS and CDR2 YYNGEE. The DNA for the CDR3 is TGTGCCAGCAGCGTAGGATCAGGGGCTTTCCAAGAGACCCAGTACTTC. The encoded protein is CASSVGSGAFQETQYF.

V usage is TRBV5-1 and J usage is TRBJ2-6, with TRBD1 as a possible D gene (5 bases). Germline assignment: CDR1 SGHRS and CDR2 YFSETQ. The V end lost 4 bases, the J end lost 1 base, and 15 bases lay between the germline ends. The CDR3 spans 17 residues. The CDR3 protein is CASSLRVATSGANVLTF. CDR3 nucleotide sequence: TGCGCCAGCAGCCTCAGGGTCGCGACATCTGGGGCCAACGTCCTGACTTTC. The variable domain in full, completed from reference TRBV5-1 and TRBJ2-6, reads KAGVTQTPRYLIKTRGQQVTLSCSPISGHRSVSWYQQTPGQGLQFLFEYFSETQRNKGNFPGRFSGRQFSNSRSEMNVSTLELGDSALYLCASSLRVATSGANVLTFGAGSRLTVL.

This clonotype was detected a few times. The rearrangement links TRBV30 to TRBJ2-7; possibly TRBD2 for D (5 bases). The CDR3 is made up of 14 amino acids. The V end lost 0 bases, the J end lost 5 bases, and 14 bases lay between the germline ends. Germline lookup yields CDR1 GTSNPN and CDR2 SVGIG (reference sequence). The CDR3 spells CAWSVSGPGDEQYF. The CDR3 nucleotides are TGTGCCTGGAGTGTAAGTGGCCCCGGGGACGAGCAGTACTTC.

The CDR3 nucleotides read TGTGCCAGCAGTCCCTACAGGGATATGGCCACTGAAGCTTTCTTT. It yields the protein CASSPYRDMATEAFF. This chain uses TRBV27 with TRBJ1-1, with a possible D match to TRBD1 (6 bases). The germline V gene encodes CDR1 MNHEY and CDR2 SMNVEV (reference sequence). The V end lost 5 bases, the J end lost 4 bases, and 17 bases lay between the germline ends. This CDR3 has 15 amino acids.

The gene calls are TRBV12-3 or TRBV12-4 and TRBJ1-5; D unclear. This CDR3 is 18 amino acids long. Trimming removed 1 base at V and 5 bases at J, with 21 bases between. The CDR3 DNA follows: TGTGCCAGCAGTTTAGAAAGTGGGCCCGGCAGGTATTATCAGCCCCAGCATTTT. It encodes CASSLESGPGRYYQPQHF.

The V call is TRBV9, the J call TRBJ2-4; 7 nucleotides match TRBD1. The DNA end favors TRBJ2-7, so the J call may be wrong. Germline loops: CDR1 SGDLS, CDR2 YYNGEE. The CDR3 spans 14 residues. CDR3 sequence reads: CASNGDSESYEQYF. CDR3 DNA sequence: TGTGCCAGCAATGGGGACAGCGAGTCCTACGAGCAGTACTTC.

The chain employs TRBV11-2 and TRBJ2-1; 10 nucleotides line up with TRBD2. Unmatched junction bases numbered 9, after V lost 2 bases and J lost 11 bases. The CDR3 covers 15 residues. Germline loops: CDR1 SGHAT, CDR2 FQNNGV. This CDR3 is CASSLWGLASGQQFF. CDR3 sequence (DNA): TGTGCCAGCAGCTTATGGGGACTAGCGTCAGGACAGCAGTTCTTC.

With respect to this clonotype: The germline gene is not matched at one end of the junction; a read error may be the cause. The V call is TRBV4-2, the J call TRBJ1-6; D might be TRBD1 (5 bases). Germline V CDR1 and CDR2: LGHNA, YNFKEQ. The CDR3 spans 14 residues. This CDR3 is CASSQADRDSPLHF. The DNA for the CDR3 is TGTGCCAGCAGCCAAGCCGACAGAGATTCGCCCCTCCACTTT.

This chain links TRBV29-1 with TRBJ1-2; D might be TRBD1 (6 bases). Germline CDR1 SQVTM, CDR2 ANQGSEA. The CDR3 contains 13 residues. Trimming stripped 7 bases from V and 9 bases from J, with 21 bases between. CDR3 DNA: TGCAGCGCGGCAGAAGGGGGACGTAATAGCTACACCTTC. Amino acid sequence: CSAAEGGRNSYTF.